This T cell receptor beta chain is from a study of shared clonotypes between healthy human individuals. Unsorted material relied on about 100 million PBMCs as the source of genomic DNA. The authors distributed each subset's genomic DNA evenly over several immunoSEQ plates. The authors sequenced unsorted PBMC DNA on ten immunoSEQ deep assay plates. Sequencing used immunoSEQ multiplex PCR; TCRdb keeps in-frame clones, though not all of them. This repertoire shows about 510,000 clones, about four fifths found once; its top ten account for over 10%. The CDR3 length is 15 residues. After removal of 4 bases from V and 5 bases from J, the junction contained 7 bases not matched to a gene. The germline gives CDR1 SGDLS, CDR2 YYNGEE.

Sequenced: PBMCs. The sequence came from a middle-aged woman in good health. Some clones in this sample may be carry-over from other donors' samples. The gene calls are TRBV9 and TRBJ2-2; 8 bases agree with TRBD1. The CDR3 reads CASSKTGAFTGELFF. In DNA, the CDR3 is TGTGCCAGCAGCAAGACAGGGGCTTTTACCGGGGAGCTGTTTTTT.